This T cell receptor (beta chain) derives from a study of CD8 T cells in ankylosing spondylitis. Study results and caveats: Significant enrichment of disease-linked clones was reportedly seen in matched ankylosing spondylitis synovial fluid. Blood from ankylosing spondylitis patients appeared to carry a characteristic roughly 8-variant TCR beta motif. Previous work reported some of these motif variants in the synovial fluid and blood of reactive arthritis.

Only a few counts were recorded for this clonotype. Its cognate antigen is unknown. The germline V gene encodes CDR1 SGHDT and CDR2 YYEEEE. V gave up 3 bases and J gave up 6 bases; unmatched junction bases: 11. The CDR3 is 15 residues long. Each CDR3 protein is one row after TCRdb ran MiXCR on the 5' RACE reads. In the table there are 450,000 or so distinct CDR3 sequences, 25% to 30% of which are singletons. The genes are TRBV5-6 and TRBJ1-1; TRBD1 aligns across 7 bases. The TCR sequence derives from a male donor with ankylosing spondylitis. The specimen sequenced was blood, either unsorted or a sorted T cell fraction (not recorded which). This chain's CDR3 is CASSSQRQGHAEAFF. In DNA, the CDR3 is TGTGCCAGCAGCTCCCAGCGACAGGGTCACGCTGAAGCTTTCTTT.